This TCR beta chain was sequenced in a study of blood T cells in healthy people across ages. There are a few counts of this clonotype. Combining a sample-barcoded 5' primer with a J-beta primer mix, a second PCR ran for roughly 7 to 12 cycles. TCRdb independently ran MiXCR on the 5' RACE reads; one entry per CDR3 protein. The sample carries about 780,000 distinct CDR3 sequences, roughly 26% recorded once. This sample also belongs to another study, concerning T cells of mothers and their children. Per that study: In this cohort, donors were a few healthy Caucasian mothers plus their six children. Overlap in related mother-child pairs always slightly exceeded unrelated pairs, never significantly.

This sequence originates from a boy aged 5 to 17 in good health. Sequencing input: blood.

The CDR3 spells CASSPGTSSSGANVLTF. In nucleotides, the CDR3 is TGTGCCAGCAGTCCCGGGACCTCGAGCTCTGGGGCCAACGTCCTGACTTTC. The gene calls are TRBV28 and TRBJ2-6; D possibly matches TRBD1 or TRBD2 (5 bases each). The V end lost 5 bases, the J end lost 0 bases, and 14 bases lay between the germline ends. Germline assignment: CDR1 MDHEN and CDR2 SYDVKM. The CDR3 loop spans 17 amino acids.